This is a list of T cell receptor beta chains from one sample in a study of cytomegalovirus exposure and HLA in healthy donors. Profiled with immunoSEQ multiplex PCR; TCRdb holds only in-frame clones, not every one. The sample consists of about 110,000 clones, approximately 95% of them appearing once. The sample consisted of PBMCs. These receptors were taken from a woman in her late teens or twenties in good health and CMV-seronegative. Both conserved end residues are part of each CDR3. Fields, in order: V gene, J gene, clone size, D gene, CDR3 protein, CDR3 DNA. A D gene is named only where the DNA matches it firmly. A clone size is listed for some rows: how often the clone was seen (once, few, many), or a class if it is expanded.

TRBV7-2,TRBJ2-5,-,TRBD2,CASSLARASGAETQYF,TGTGCCAGCAGCTTAGCCCGGGCTAGCGGTGCGGAGACCCAGTACTTC
TRBV2,TRBJ1-4,-,-,CASSEAGGVDEKLFF,TGTGCCAGCAGTGAAGCGGGGGGAGTTGATGAAAAACTGTTTTTT
TRBV6-1,TRBJ1-5,few,TRBD1,CASNRGSNQPQHF,TGTGCCAGCAACAGGGGGTCCAATCAGCCCCAGCATTTT
TRBV5-1,TRBJ2-1,-,TRBD1,CASSSGQSYNEQFF,TGCGCCAGCAGCTCGGGACAGTCCTACAATGAGCAGTTCTTC
TRBV19,TRBJ2-1,few,TRBD2,CASIGGLAGPNEQFF,TGTGCCAGTATTGGAGGACTAGCGGGGCCGAATGAGCAGTTCTTC
TRBV5-6,TRBJ2-1,-,TRBD1,CASSFLTGANEQFF,TGTGCCAGCAGCTTTCTTACAGGGGCAAATGAGCAGTTCTTC
TRBV4-3,TRBJ2-3,-,TRBD2,CASSHFLAGASTDTQYF,TGCGCCAGCAGCCATTTCCTAGCGGGTGCTAGCACAGATACGCAGTATTTT
TRBV2,TRBJ1-2,-,TRBD1,CARTGRAAGYTF,TGTGCCAGGACAGGGCGCGCGGCTGGCTACACCTTC
TRBV11-2,TRBJ1-6,-,-,CASSSTGLGSPLHF,TGTGCCAGCAGCTCAACAGGGTTGGGCTCACCCCTCCACTTT
TRBV2,TRBJ2-7,-,-,CASKNRENYEQYF,TGTGCCAGCAAAAACAGGGAGAACTACGAGCAGTACTTC
TRBV7-9,TRBJ2-1,-,-,CASSFQELDHEQFF,TGTGCCAGCAGCTTCCAAGAACTAGACCATGAGCAGTTCTTC
TRBV18,TRBJ2-7,-,-,CASSSGTYEQYF,TGTGCCAGCTCATCAGGGACCTACGAGCAGTACTTC
TRBV7-3,TRBJ1-1,-,-,CASSLNGGLNTEAFF,TGTGCCAGCAGCTTAAATGGGGGCCTGAACACTGAAGCTTTCTTT
TRBV11-2,TRBJ2-5,-,TRBD1,CASSQEQGGLETQYF,TGTGCCAGCAGCCAAGAACAGGGGGGCCTGGAGACCCAGTACTTC
TRBV30,TRBJ1-4,-,TRBD1,CAWSVNPDRTWSNEKLFF,TGTGCCTGGAGTGTAAACCCGGACAGGACGTGGAGCAATGAAAAACTGTTTTTT
TRBV6-5,TRBJ1-6,-,TRBD1,CASNRGDSPLHF,TGTGCCAGCAACAGGGGTGATTCACCCCTCCACTTT
TRBV7-2,TRBJ2-1,-,TRBD2,CASSTGPAGGLANEQFF,TGTGCCAGCAGCACCGGCCCCGCGGGGGGGCTGGCCAATGAGCAGTTCTTC
TRBV18,TRBJ1-3,-,TRBD1,CASSLTVTGPGNTIYF,TGTGCCAGCTCACTCACGGTGACAGGGCCTGGAAACACCATATATTTT
TRBV27,TRBJ1-2,-,TRBD1,CASSSRTGGAIGGYTF,TGTGCCAGCAGTTCCAGGACAGGGGGCGCAATAGGAGGCTACACCTTC
TRBV9,TRBJ2-7,-,TRBD2,CASSEYGTRAYEQYF,TGTGCCAGCAGCGAATACGGGACTAGAGCCTACGAGCAGTACTTC
TRBV4-2,TRBJ1-2,-,-,CASSQDPGGGRVVGYTF,TGTGCCAGCAGCCAAGATCCGGGGGGGGGCCGAGTTGTTGGCTACACCTTC
TRBV27,TRBJ2-7,-,-,CATSSPPREQYF,TGTGCCACTTCCTCCCCTCCTCGCGAGCAGTACTTC
TRBV9,TRBJ2-3,-,-,CASSVEGGATDTQYF,TGTGCCAGCAGCGTAGAAGGGGGGGCAACAGATACGCAGTATTTT
TRBV9,TRBJ2-3,-,-,CASSVVGGGDRDTQYF,TGTGCCAGCAGCGTAGTGGGTGGGGGCGACCGGGATACGCAGTATTTT
TRBV19,TRBJ2-7,-,TRBD1,CASSNYRGEQYF,TGTGCCAGTAGTAATTACAGGGGCGAGCAGTACTTC
TRBV9,TRBJ2-3,-,TRBD2,CASSGAAGWGDTQYF,TGTGCCAGCAGCGGGGCAGCGGGGTGGGGAGATACGCAGTATTTT
TRBV7-2,TRBJ2-1,-,TRBD1,CVSSSWTGVNEQFF,TGTGTCAGCAGCTCCTGGACAGGGGTCAATGAGCAGTTCTTC